This paragraph reports one T cell receptor beta chain. Its target is unknown. This entry belongs to a study of T-cell memory formation after mild COVID-19. V lost 3 bases, J lost 3 bases, and 9 bases stayed unmatched. This CDR3 contains 17 residues. Germline values: CDR1 SGHAT, CDR2 FQNNGV. Study-level results: While clones contracting from day 15 to 85 were balanced between CD4 and CD8, later expanders leaned CD4+. Contracting CD4+ clones were located mainly in CM and EM, and CD8+ clones in EMRA. Memory from before infection featured some responding clones, which suggests cross-reactive memory joined.

It was 5'RACE with constant-segment primers that produced the TCR alpha and TCR beta cDNA libraries, which carried sample barcodes and UMIs. Via MiXCR, TCRdb re-called the 5' RACE reads, giving one row per CDR3 protein. The data hold just under 350,000 distinct CDR3 sequences, with over 10% observed a single time. The sequencing input was PBMCs or a T cell subset sorted from them (not recorded which). This chain connects TRBV11-2 to TRBJ2-3, with 10 positions matching TRBD2. This clonotype was obtained from a man younger than 35 who had mild COVID-19 (a few samples of this study predate the infection). Cell type and time point are not known. CDR3 bases: TGTGCCAGCAGCTTCCCTACTAGCGGGGACTTGACAGATACGCAGTATTTT. Translating it yields CASSFPTSGDLTDTQYF.